This is a list of T cell receptor beta chains from one sample in a study of blood T cell repertoires in COVID-19. Using immunoSEQ multiplex PCR, the repertoire was profiled, and TCRdb retains in-frame clones only, with some absent. Altogether roughly 77,000 clones are present, approximately 85% being singletons, with the ten largest covering under 6%. The sequencing input was peripheral blood. The source is a human donor in a cohort sampled during active COVID-19. The CDR3 runs from the conserved cysteine through the conserved F or W. A D gene is named only where the DNA matches it firmly. A row's size may be missing; if present it is once, few, many or a size class.

d_call j_call v_call clone_size cdr3_nt cdr3_aa
- TRBJ1-3 TRBV9 - TGTGCCAGCAGCGTCGGGGAGACCTCTGGAAACACCATATATTTT CASSVGETSGNTIYF
TRBD2 TRBJ2-1 TRBV6-2/TRBV6-3 - TGTGCCAGCAGTTACTCTCCTAGCGGGGGGCTGTACAATGAGCAGTTCTTC CASSYSPSGGLYNEQFF
TRBD2 TRBJ2-5 TRBV19 - TGTGCCAGTACTGAGCGGGGGGGCCTGGAGACCCAGTACTTC CASTERGGLETQYF
- TRBJ2-3 TRBV2 once TGTGCCAGCAGGTCCTCGACTTATCCAGATACGCAGTATTTT CASRSSTYPDTQYF
- TRBJ1-6 TRBV27 - TGTGCCAGCAGTTTAACATCTAAAGGGGATTCACCCCTCCACTTT CASSLTSKGDSPLHF
- TRBJ2-7 TRBV6-5 - TGTGCCAGCAGTTCGGAGTCTTTTTCGTTCGAGCAGTACTTC CASSSESFSFEQYF
- TRBJ1-5 TRBV19 once TGTGCCAGTAGTGACCCTGGGGGGGGCCGGCGTCAGCCCCAGCATTTT CASSDPGGGRRQPQHF
- TRBJ2-2 TRBV21-1 once TGTGCCAGCAGCAAAGACCAGGGGAACGGGGAGCTGTTTTTT CASSKDQGNGELFF
TRBD2 TRBJ2-2 TRBV7-7 - TGTGCCAGCAGCTTAGACTTAGCGGGTAACACCGGGGAGCTGTTTTTT CASSLDLAGNTGELFF
TRBD1 TRBJ1-3 TRBV2 - TGTGCCAGCAGCACAGGGGCCGGAAACACCATATATTTT CASSTGAGNTIYF
- TRBJ2-5 TRBV21-1 - TGTGCCAGCAGCAAAGGGCGTTCTAGGAGGGAAGAGACCCAGTACTTC CASSKGRSRREETQYF
TRBD2 TRBJ2-3 TRBV27 - TGTGCCAGCAGTTTCCTTAGTGGGGGGGCAGATACGCAGTATTTT CASSFLSGGADTQYF
TRBD2 TRBJ2-7 TRBV19 - TGTGCCAGTAGTACTAGCGGAAACTACGAGCAGTACTTC CASSTSGNYEQYF
TRBD2 TRBJ2-1 TRBV5-1 - TGCGCCAGCAGCTCCACGACTAGCGGGACATCCTACAATGAGCAGTTCTTC CASSSTTSGTSYNEQFF
- TRBJ2-5 TRBV11-2 - TGTGCCAGCAGCCCCACAGCTGGGGAGACCCAGTACTTC CASSPTAGETQYF
TRBD1 TRBJ2-5 TRBV19 - TGTGCCAGTAGTTCGGGACAGACGGAGACCCAGTACTTC CASSSGQTETQYF
TRBD1 TRBJ1-1 TRBV18 - TGTGCCAGCTCACCGCGACAGGGAATGGAAGGTATTGAAGCTTTCTTT CASSPRQGMEGIEAFF
- TRBJ2-7 TRBV20-1 - TGCAGTGCACGGGGGAGAGACGAGCAGTACTTC CSARGRDEQYF
- TRBJ1-2 TRBV12-2 - TGTGCAAGTCAAACAGGGAGGGGTGGCTACACCTTC CASQTGRGGYTF
TRBD2 TRBJ2-3 TRBV7-2 - TGTGCCAGCAGCTTATCGTCTAGCGGGGGTGGGGATACGCAGTATTTT CASSLSSSGGGDTQYF
TRBD2 TRBJ2-5 TRBV12-5 - TGTGCTAGTGGTTCCTCTGCTGGGACTAGCACAGCAGAGACCCAGTACTTC CASGSSAGTSTAETQYF
TRBD2 TRBJ2-1 TRBV19 - TGTGCCAGTAGTATCTGGGCTAGCGGGGGGTTCAGCAATGAGCAGTTCTTC CASSIWASGGFSNEQFF
- TRBJ2-7 TRBV7-7 - TGTGCCAGCAGCTTAGATGACAGCTCCTACGAGCAGTACTTC CASSLDDSSYEQYF
TRBD2 TRBJ2-5 TRBV6-4 once TGTGCCAGCAGTGACTCGCGGGGGCGACTAGCGGGCCAAGAGACCCAGTACTTC CASSDSRGRLAGQETQYF
- TRBJ1-2 TRBV5-5 - TGTGCCAGCAGCCTAAGGGACACTTTCTATGGCTACACCTTC CASSLRDTFYGYTF
- TRBJ2-7 TRBV6-5 once TGTGCCAGCAGTTACTCGAGTCAGGGAAACGAGCAGTACTTC CASSYSSQGNEQYF
- TRBJ1-1 TRBV11-2 - TGTGCCAGCAGCGTCCGGGATGAAGCTTTCTTT CASSVRDEAFF
- TRBJ1-1 TRBV28 - TGTGCCAGCACTGAGCGGGGGCGGACTGAAGCTTTCTTT CASTERGRTEAFF